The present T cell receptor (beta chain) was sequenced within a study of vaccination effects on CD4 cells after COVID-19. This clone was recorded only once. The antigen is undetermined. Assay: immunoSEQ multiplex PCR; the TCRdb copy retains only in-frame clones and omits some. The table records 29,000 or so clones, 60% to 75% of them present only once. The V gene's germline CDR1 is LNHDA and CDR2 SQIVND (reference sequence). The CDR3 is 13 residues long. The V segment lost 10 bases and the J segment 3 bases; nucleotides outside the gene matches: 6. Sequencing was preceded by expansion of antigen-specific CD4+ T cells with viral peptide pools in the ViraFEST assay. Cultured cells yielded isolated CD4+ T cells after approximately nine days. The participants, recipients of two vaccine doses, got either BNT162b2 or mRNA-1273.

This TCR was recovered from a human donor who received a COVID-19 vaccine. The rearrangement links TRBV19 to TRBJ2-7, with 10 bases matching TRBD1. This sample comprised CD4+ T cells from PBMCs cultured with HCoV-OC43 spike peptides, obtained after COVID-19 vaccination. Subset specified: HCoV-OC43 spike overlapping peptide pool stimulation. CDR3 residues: CATQGQGFYEQYF. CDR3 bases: TGTGCCACCCAGGGACAGGGGTTCTACGAGCAGTACTTC.